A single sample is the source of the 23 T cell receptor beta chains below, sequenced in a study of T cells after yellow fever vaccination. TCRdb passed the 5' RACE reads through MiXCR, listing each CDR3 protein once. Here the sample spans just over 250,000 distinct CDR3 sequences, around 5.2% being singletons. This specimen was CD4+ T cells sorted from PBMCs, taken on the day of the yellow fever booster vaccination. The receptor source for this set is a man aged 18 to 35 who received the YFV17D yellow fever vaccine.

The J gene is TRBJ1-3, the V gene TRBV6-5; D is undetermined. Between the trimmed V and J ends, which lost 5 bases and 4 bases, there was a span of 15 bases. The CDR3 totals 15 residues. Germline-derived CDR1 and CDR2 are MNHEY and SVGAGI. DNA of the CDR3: TGTGCCAGCAGTCCAGGATACGGCCGGGGAAACACCATATATTTT. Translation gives CASSPGYGRGNTIYF.

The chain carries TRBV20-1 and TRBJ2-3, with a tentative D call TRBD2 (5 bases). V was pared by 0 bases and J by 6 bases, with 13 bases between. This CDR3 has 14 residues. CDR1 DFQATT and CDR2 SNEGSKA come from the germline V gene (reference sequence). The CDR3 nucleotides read TGCAGTGCTAGAGATACTAGGCGCCTGGATACGCAGTATTTT. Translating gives CSARDTRRLDTQYF.

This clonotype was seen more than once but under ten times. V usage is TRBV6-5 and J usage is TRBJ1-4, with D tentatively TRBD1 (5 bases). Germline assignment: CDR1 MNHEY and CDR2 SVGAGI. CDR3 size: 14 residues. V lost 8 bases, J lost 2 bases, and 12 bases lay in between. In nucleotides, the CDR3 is TGTGCCAGCGGTCCGGGGGGTACTAATGAAAAACTGTTTTTT. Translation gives CASGPGGTNEKLFF.

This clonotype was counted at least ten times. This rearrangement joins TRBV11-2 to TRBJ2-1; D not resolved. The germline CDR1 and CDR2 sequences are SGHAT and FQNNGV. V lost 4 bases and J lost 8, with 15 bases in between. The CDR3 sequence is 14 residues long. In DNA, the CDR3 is TGTGCCAGCAGCTGGTGGGAAGGGATAGATGAGCAGTTCTTC. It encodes CASSWWEGIDEQFF.

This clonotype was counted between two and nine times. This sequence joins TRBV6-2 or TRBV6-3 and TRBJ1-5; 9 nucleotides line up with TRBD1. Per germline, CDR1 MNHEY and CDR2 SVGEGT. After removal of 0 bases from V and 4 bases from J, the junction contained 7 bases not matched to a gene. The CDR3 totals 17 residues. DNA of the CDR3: TGTGCCAGCAGTTACTCTCCGGGACAGGGATCAAATCAGCCCCAGCATTTT. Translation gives CASSYSPGQGSNQPQHF.

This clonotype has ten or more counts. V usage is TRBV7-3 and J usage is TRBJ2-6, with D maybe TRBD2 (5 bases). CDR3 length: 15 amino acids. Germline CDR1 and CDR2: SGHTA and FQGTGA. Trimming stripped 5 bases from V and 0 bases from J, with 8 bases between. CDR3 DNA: TGTGCCAGCAGCCCTAGCCCCTCTGGGGCCAACGTCCTGACTTTC. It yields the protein CASSPSPSGANVLTF.

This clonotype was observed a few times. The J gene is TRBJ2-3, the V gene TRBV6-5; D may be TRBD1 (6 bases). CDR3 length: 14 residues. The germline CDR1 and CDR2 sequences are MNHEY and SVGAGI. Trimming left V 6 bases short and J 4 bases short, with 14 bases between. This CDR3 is CASSLRGRPDTQYF. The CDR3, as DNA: TGTGCCAGCAGCCTCAGGGGCCGGCCAGATACGCAGTATTTT.

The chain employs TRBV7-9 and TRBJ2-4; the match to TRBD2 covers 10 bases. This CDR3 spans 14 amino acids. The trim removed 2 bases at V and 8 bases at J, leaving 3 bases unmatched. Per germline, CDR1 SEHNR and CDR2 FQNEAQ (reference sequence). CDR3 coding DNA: TGTGCCAGCAGCTTAACAGCGGGGGGGCACATTCAGTACTTC. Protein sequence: CASSLTAGGHIQYF.

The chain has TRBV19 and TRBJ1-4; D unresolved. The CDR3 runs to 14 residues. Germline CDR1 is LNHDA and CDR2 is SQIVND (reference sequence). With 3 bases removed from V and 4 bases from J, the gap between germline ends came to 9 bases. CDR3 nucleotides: TGTGCCAGTAGTATGGAGAACCTTAATGAAAAACTGTTTTTT. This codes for CASSMENLNEKLFF.

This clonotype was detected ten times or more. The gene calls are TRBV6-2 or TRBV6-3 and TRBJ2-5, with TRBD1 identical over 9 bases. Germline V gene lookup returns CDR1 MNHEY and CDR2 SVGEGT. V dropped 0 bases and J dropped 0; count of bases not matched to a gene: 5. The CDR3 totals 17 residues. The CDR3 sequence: CASSYSGTGIYQETQYF. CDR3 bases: TGTGCCAGCAGTTACTCGGGGACAGGGATCTACCAAGAGACCCAGTACTTC.

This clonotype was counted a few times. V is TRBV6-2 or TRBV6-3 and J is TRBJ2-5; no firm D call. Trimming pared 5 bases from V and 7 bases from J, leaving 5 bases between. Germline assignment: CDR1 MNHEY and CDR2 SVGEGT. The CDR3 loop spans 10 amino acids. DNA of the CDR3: TGTGCCAGCAGTAAGGGGACCCAGTACTTC. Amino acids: CASSKGTQYF.

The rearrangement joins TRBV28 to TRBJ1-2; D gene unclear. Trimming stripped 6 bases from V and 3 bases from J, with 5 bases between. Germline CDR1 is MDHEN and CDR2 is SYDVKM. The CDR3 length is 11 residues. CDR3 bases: TGTGCCAGCAGGGCGGACTATGGCTACACCTTC. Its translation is CASRADYGYTF.

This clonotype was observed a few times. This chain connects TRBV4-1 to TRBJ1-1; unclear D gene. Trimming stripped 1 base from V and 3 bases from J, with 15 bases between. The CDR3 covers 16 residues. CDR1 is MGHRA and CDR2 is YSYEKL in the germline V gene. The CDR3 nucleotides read TGCGCCAGCAGCCAAGTTGGGGTCAGAAAATACACTGAAGCTTTCTTT. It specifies CASSQVGVRKYTEAFF.

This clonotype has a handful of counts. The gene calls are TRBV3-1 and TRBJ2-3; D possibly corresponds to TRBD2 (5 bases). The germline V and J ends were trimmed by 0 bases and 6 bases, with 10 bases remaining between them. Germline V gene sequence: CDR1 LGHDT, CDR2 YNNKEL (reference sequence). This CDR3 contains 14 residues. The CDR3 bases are TGTGCCAGCAGCCAAGATCAGAGGGAGGATACGCAGTATTTT. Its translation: CASSQDQREDTQYF.

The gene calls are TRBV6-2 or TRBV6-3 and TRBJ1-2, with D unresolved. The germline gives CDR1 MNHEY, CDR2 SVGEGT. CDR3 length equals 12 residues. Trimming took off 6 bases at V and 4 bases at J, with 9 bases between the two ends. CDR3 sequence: CASRPNGYGYTF. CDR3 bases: TGTGCCAGCAGACCAAATGGCTATGGCTACACCTTC.

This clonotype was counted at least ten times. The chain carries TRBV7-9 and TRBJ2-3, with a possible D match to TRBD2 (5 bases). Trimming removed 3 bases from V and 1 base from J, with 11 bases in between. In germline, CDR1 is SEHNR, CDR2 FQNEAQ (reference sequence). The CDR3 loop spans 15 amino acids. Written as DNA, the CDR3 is TGTGCCAGCAGCTTTAGCGCGGATCGCACAGATACGCAGTATTTT. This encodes CASSFSADRTDTQYF.

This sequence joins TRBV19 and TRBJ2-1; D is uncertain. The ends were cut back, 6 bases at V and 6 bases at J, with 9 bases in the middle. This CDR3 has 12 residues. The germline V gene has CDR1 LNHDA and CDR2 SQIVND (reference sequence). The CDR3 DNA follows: TGTGCCAGTAGGGATTTGGGCAATGAGCAGTTCTTC. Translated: CASRDLGNEQFF.

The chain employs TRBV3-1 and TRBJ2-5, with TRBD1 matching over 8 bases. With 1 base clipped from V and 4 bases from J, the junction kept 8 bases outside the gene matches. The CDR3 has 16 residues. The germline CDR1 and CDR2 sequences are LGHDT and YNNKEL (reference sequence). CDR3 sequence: CASSQARDRRAETQYF. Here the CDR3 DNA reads TGTGCCAGCAGCCAAGCCCGGGACAGGAGAGCAGAGACCCAGTACTTC.

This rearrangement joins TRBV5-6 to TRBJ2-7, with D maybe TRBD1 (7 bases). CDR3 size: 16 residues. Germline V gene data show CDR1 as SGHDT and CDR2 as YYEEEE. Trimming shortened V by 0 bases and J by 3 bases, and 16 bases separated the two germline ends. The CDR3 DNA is TGTGCCAGCAGCTTGGAGAGGGCAGGGGGGCGCTACGAGCAGTACGTC. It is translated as CASSLERAGGRYEQYV.

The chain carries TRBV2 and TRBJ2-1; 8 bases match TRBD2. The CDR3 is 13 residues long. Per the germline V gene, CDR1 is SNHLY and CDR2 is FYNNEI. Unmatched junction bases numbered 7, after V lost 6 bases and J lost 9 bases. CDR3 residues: CASSGLAGGEQFF. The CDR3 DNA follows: TGTGCCAGCAGCGGACTAGCCGGGGGTGAGCAGTTCTTC.

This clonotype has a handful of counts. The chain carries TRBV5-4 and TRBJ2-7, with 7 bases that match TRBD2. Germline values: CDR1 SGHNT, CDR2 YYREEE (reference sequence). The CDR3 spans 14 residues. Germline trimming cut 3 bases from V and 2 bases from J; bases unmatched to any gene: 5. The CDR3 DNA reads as TGTGCCAGCAGCTGGGGGGGAGATACCTACGAGCAGTACGTC. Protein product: CASSWGGDTYEQYV.

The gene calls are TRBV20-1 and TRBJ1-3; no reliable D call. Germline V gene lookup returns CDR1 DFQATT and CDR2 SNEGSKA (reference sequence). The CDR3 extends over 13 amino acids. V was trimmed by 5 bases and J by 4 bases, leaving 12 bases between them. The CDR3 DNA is TGCAGTGCTGCACGTCCTGGGGGAAACACCATATATTTT. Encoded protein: CSAARPGGNTIYF.

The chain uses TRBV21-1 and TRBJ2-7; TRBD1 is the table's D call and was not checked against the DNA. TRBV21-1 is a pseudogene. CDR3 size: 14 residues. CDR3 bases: TGTGCCAGCAGCAAGGACAGCCCCCACTACGAGCAGTACGTC. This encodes CASSKDSPHYEQYV.